Each of the 19 T cell receptor beta chains below was sequenced from the same sample in a study of control samples from healthy donors and cancer patients. Measured with immunoSEQ multiplex PCR; TCRdb has only the in-frame clones, and not every one. Among 100,000 or so clones listed, more than 85% were seen once. Sequencing used blood. These TCRs come from a man aged 25 to 40 in good health.

This clone has only one observation. The chain couples TRBV14 to TRBJ1-1, with D possibly TRBD1 on 6 matching bases. The germline gives CDR1 SGHDN, CDR2 FVKESK. The V end lost 4 bases, the J end lost 4 bases, and 13 bases lay between the germline ends. The CDR3 loop spans 14 amino acids. As DNA, the CDR3 is TGTGCCAGCAGCCGTTTTCAGGGGCGCACTGAAGCTTTCTTT. It is translated as CASSRFQGRTEAFF.

The chain links TRBV19 to TRBJ1-1; 7 nucleotides agree with TRBD1. The V segment lost 8 bases and the J segment 2 bases; nucleotides outside the gene matches: 5. There are 13 residues in the CDR3. Per germline, CDR1 LNHDA and CDR2 SQIVND (reference sequence). CDR3: CASAQGVNTEAFF. CDR3 sequence (DNA): TGTGCCAGTGCTCAGGGGGTCAACACTGAAGCTTTCTTT.

V is TRBV28 and J is TRBJ1-2, with D possibly being TRBD1 (6 bases). Looked up from germline, CDR1 is MDHEN and CDR2 is SYDVKM. This CDR3 comprises 13 residues. The ends were cut back, 5 bases at V and 8 bases at J, with 15 bases in the middle. The DNA for the CDR3 is TGTGCCAGCAGTCGCACAGGGTCCAGGGGCTACACCTTC. This gives the protein CASSRTGSRGYTF.

This chain links TRBV19 with TRBJ1-5; D not resolved. Per germline, CDR1 LNHDA and CDR2 SQIVND (reference sequence). V was pared by 2 bases and J by 5 bases, with 7 bases between. The CDR3 totals 13 residues. This chain's CDR3 is CASSISHHQPQHF. As DNA, the CDR3 is TGTGCCAGTAGTATAAGTCACCATCAGCCCCAGCATTTT.

The rearrangement joins TRBV6-5 to TRBJ1-1, with D possibly TRBD1 on 6 matching bases. The CDR3 loop spans 12 amino acids. Germline assignment: CDR1 MNHEY and CDR2 SVGAGI. Trimming pared 2 bases from V and 8 bases from J, leaving 9 bases between. The CDR3 DNA sequence: TGTGCCAGCAGTTACGGGGGGGCGGAAGCTTTCTTT. Translated, it gives CASSYGGAEAFF.

The chain is built from TRBV6-4 and TRBJ2-3; 10 bases are shared with TRBD2. CDR1 and CDR2 from the germline V gene are MRHNA and SNTAGT. The V gene end was trimmed by 6 bases and the J gene end by 1 base; junction bases not matched to a gene: 4. CDR3 length: 15 residues. The CDR3 coding sequence is TGTGCCAGCAGCGCCGGGACTAGCGGCACAGATACGCAGTATTTT. This codes for CASSAGTSGTDTQYF.

The J gene is TRBJ2-7, the V gene TRBV28, with unresolved D. Germline lookup yields CDR1 MDHEN and CDR2 SYDVKM. The V end lost 5 bases, the J end lost 3 bases, and 11 bases lay between the germline ends. The CDR3 totals 13 residues. Written as DNA, the CDR3 is TGTGCCAGCAGTACAAGCCGGCTCTACGAGCAGTACTTC. Residues: CASSTSRLYEQYF.

The gene calls are TRBV24-1 and TRBJ1-1, with TRBD1 matching 9 bases. The CDR3 runs 14 residues. The germline CDR1 and CDR2 sequences are KGHDR and SFDVKD. Losses at the gene ends were 3 bases for V and 4 bases for J; bases not matched to a gene: 2. Here the CDR3 reads CATSDPGQGTEAFF. CDR3 in DNA: TGTGCCACCAGTGATCCGGGACAGGGCACTGAAGCTTTCTTT.

The rearrangement joins TRBV5-1 to TRBJ1-1, with D tentatively TRBD1 (6 bases). Germline V gene lookup returns CDR1 SGHRS and CDR2 YFSETQ. Trimming stripped 2 bases from V and 1 base from J, with 9 bases between. This CDR3 has 14 residues. In DNA form, the CDR3 reads TGCGCCAGCAGCTTCCGGGACAAGAACACTGAAGCTTTCTTT. This sequence encodes CASSFRDKNTEAFF.

This sequence joins TRBV12-3 or TRBV12-4 and TRBJ2-2; tentative D call: TRBD2 (5 bases). With 7 bases removed from V and 4 bases from J, the gap between germline ends came to 10 bases. The CDR3 extends over 13 amino acids. CDR3 nucleotide sequence: TGTGCCAGCACCACGGGGAGCACCGGGGAGCTGTTTTTT. Translation gives CASTTGSTGELFF.

The chain carries TRBV25-1 and TRBJ2-5; 7 nucleotides match TRBD1. Germline values: CDR1 MGHDK, CDR2 SYGVNS. This CDR3 has 15 amino acids. The junction had 11 bases not matched to a gene; V was cut back by 3 bases and J by 7 bases. This chain's CDR3 is CASSEPRTGLGTQYF. CDR3 nucleotides: TGTGCCAGCAGTGAGCCGCGGACAGGTCTCGGGACCCAGTACTTC.

The chain carries TRBV7-9 and TRBJ2-6; TRBD1 aligns across 7 bases. Germline V gives CDR1 SEHNR, CDR2 FQNEAQ (reference sequence). The CDR3 has 18 residues. After removal of 6 bases from V and 0 bases from J, the junction contained 11 bases not matched to a gene. As DNA, the CDR3 is TGTGCCAGCAGTTTCCCGGGACAGCCAGTCTCTGGGGCCAACGTCCTGACTTTC. Protein product: CASSFPGQPVSGANVLTF.

The chain uses TRBV5-6 and TRBJ2-5; D not certain. The CDR3 consists of 15 residues. The V gene lost 4 bases and the J gene lost 0 bases, with 13 bases spanning the gap. CDR1 is SGHDT and CDR2 is YYEEEE in the germline V gene. The CDR3 loop reads CASSPPVLNQETQYF. The CDR3 nucleotides read TGTGCCAGCAGCCCCCCCGTTCTGAACCAAGAGACCCAGTACTTC.

The chain recombines TRBV2 with TRBJ2-5; a possible D gene is TRBD1 (6 bases). Germline CDR1 is SNHLY and CDR2 is FYNNEI. V gave up 1 base and J gave up 2 bases, with 17 bases separating them. This CDR3 contains 17 residues. Written as DNA, the CDR3 is TGTGCCAGCAGTGAAGGTGACTGGGGGCCTACTCAAGAGACCCAGTACTTC. This sequence encodes CASSEGDWGPTQETQYF.

This clone was seen more than once but under ten times. The chain combines TRBV7-6 with TRBJ2-7; D unresolved. V was trimmed by 2 bases and J by 4 bases, leaving 9 bases between them. Germline V gene data show CDR1 as SGHVS and CDR2 as FNYEAQ. There are 13 residues in the CDR3. The CDR3 nucleotides read TGTGCCAGCAGCTTATCCGACGGATACGAGCAGTACTTC. Its translation is CASSLSDGYEQYF.

The CDR3 loop is CASSLGDPPLHF. The CDR3 DNA reads as TGTGCCAGCAGCTTAGGTGATCCACCCCTCCACTTT. V usage is TRBV7-8 and J usage is TRBJ1-6; D is undetermined. V was shortened by 1 base and J by 11 bases, with 6 bases between the two germline ends. Germline V CDR1 and CDR2: SGHVS, FQNEAQ. The CDR3 is 12 amino acids.

Of note for this clone: Other DNA sequences within the sample encode an identical CDR3. This chain uses TRBV11-2 with TRBJ2-1; no definite D call. Per germline, CDR1 SGHAT and CDR2 FQNNGV. The V gene lost 6 bases and the J gene lost 4 bases, with 4 bases spanning the gap. The CDR3 spans 11 residues. The CDR3 loop reads CASSPYNEQFF. CDR3 DNA sequence: TGTGCCAGCAGTCCTTACAATGAGCAGTTCTTC.

The V and J genes are TRBV3-1 (or the pseudogene TRBV3-2) and TRBJ1-5; no definite D call. Trimming removed 0 bases at V and 11 bases at J, with 8 bases between. CDR3 size: 12 residues. Germline V lookup: CDR1 LGHDT, CDR2 YNNKEL (reference sequence). This CDR3 reads CASSQEGRAQHF. CDR3 DNA: TGTGCCAGCAGCCAAGAGGGGAGGGCCCAGCATTTT.

This sequence joins TRBV18 and TRBJ1-5, with 7 bases matching TRBD1. The CDR3 consists of 13 residues. V gave up 3 bases and J gave up 7 bases; unmatched junction bases: 3. Germline CDR1 KGHSH, CDR2 LQKENI. CDR3 amino acids: CASSPGQPQPQHF. The DNA of the CDR3 is TGTGCCAGCTCACCGGGACAGCCCCAGCCCCAGCATTTT.